The 9 T cell receptor beta chains reported below all come from one sample, sequenced in a study of blood T cell repertoires in COVID-19 (dated by TCRdb to 2018 to 2021). The protocol used for the library was the immunoSEQ multiplex PCR assay. Sourced from immuneACCESS, this table was stored by TCRdb with only in-frame sequences that have V and J called. A share of the clones is absent; for the studies checked, an unresolved V gene accounts for under half, and the remainder has no known explanation. The sample includes hundreds of thousands of clones, with approximately 80% observed a single time. The ten largest clones add up to 25% to 35% of the sample. Sequenced input: peripheral blood. The receptor set was obtained from a man in his forties or fifties with acute or convalescent COVID-19.

This clone came up once. V usage is TRBV12-3 or TRBV12-4 and J usage is TRBJ1-1, with TRBD1 as a possible D gene (5 bases). Trimming removed 5 bases from V and 3 bases from J, with 10 bases in between. The CDR3 extends over 13 amino acids. The CDR3 region has the DNA TGTGCCAGCAGTCAGGGATATTACACTGAAGCTTTCTTT. It codes for CASSQGYYTEAFF.

This chain uses TRBV9 with TRBJ2-3; 8 bases match TRBD2. The CDR3 totals 14 residues. Germline values: CDR1 SGDLS, CDR2 YYNGEE. J gave up 6 bases and V 3 bases, and 6 bases lay outside the gene matches. The CDR3, as DNA: TGTGCCAGCAGCGGTAGCGGGGACCAGGATACGCAGTATTTT. It is translated as CASSGSGDQDTQYF.

The chain has TRBV7-8 and TRBJ1-4; a possible D gene is TRBD1 (5 bases). This CDR3 has 16 residues. Trimming stripped 0 bases from V and 4 bases from J, with 12 bases between. CDR1 is SGHVS and CDR2 is FQNEAQ in the germline V gene. CDR3 residues: CASSLAGAANNEKLFF. In DNA form, the CDR3 reads TGTGCCAGCAGCTTAGCAGGGGCTGCAAATAATGAAAAACTGTTTTTT.

The chain carries TRBV30 and TRBJ1-2; TRBD1 might be the D (6 bases). The V end lost 2 bases, the J end lost 4 bases, and 17 bases lay between the germline ends. The length of the CDR3 is 15 residues. CDR1 and CDR2 from the germline V gene are GTSNPN and SVGIG (reference sequence). The CDR3 sequence is CAWSLGGLISYGYTF. CDR3 DNA: TGTGCCTGGAGTCTTGGGGGCCTCATTTCCTATGGCTACACCTTC. The complete variable domain, with remaining parts taken from reference TRBV30 and TRBJ1-2, reads SQTIHQWPATLVQPVGSPLSLECTVEGTSNPNLYWYRQAAGRGLQLLFYSVGIGQISSEVPQNLSASRPQDRQFILSSKKLLLSDSGFYLCAWSLGGLISYGYTFGSGTRLTVV.

This clone was observed a handful of times. This chain connects TRBV7-9 to TRBJ1-4, with D possibly TRBD1 on 6 matching bases. V was pared by 2 bases and J by 7 bases, with 14 bases between. This CDR3 region has 15 residues. Germline V CDR1 and CDR2: SEHNR, FQNEAQ (reference sequence). The CDR3 region is CASSLRGGGFEKLFF. The CDR3 nucleotides are TGTGCCAGCAGCTTAAGGGGGGGCGGATTTGAAAAACTGTTTTTT.

V and J are TRBV3-1 (or the pseudogene TRBV3-2) and TRBJ2-3; possibly TRBD2 for D (5 bases). V lost 3 bases to trimming and J lost 2 bases, with 9 bases between them. CDR3 length equals 14 residues. Looked up from germline, CDR1 is LGHDT and CDR2 is YNNKEL (reference sequence). The CDR3 region has the DNA TGTGCCAGCAGCCATCTGAGGGACACAGATACGCAGTATTTT. Its protein product is CASSHLRDTDTQYF.

V is TRBV7-9 and J is TRBJ1-1; D unresolved. Trimming left V 3 bases short and J 1 base short, with 12 bases between. Looked up from germline, CDR1 is SEHNR and CDR2 is FQNEAQ (reference sequence). The CDR3 runs to 15 residues. CDR3 region: CASSFGMTGNTEAFF. The CDR3 nucleotides are TGTGCCAGCAGCTTTGGAATGACGGGGAACACTGAAGCTTTCTTT.

This clone has a handful of counts. CDR3 loop: CASSLGQVLRGTEAFF. Written as DNA, the CDR3 is TGTGCCAGCAGTTTAGGACAGGTACTACGGGGCACTGAAGCTTTCTTT. J is TRBJ1-1 and V is TRBV27, with 7 bases identical to TRBD1. Germline V gene sequence: CDR1 MNHEY, CDR2 SMNVEV (reference sequence). This CDR3 has 16 residues. The J segment lost 4 bases and the V segment lost 2 bases, leaving 10 bases of the junction unmatched.

A single count supports this clone. The chain couples TRBV6-5 to TRBJ1-2, with TRBD1 as a possible D gene (5 bases). Germline CDR1 MNHEY, CDR2 SVGAGI. The CDR3 runs to 12 residues. Deletions cut 8 bases from V and 7 bases from J, with 14 bases between. The DNA of the CDR3 is TGTGCCAGCTCTCGCAGCGGGGGTGGCTACACCTTC. Its translation is CASSRSGGGYTF.